This T cell receptor beta chain was recovered during a study of cytomegalovirus exposure and HLA in healthy donors. Deletions cut 5 bases from V and 0 bases from J, with 14 bases between. CDR1 is SGHTA, CDR2 FQGNSA, per germline. The CDR3 extends over 16 amino acids. Broader study findings: A few V segments could not be told apart, such as TRBV6-2 and TRBV6-3, and were left out.

Details on this clone: Its antigen is not known.

This PCR relied on a set of 60 Vbeta primers and 13 Jbeta primers. Produced via immunoSEQ multiplex PCR; TCRdb's table is partial and in-frame only. Of 150,000 to 180,000 clones detected, 80% appear once; the ten largest clones hold 5.6%. Sequenced sample: PBMCs. The clonotype originates from a woman aged 40 to 55 in good health and CMV-seropositive. This sequence joins TRBV7-2 and TRBJ2-1; a weak D match, TRBD2 (6 bases). The CDR3 DNA reads TGTGCCAGCAGCCTATCCGGGGGTAGCTCCTACAATGAGCAGTTCTTC. Protein: CASSLSGGSSYNEQFF. The complete variable domain, with remaining parts taken from reference TRBV7-2 and TRBJ2-1, reads GAGVSQSPSNKVTEKGKDVELRCDPISGHTALYWYRQSLGQGLEFLIYFQGNSAPDKSGLPSDRFSAERTGGSVSTLTIQRTQQEDSAVYLCASSLSGGSSYNEQFFGPGTRLTVL.